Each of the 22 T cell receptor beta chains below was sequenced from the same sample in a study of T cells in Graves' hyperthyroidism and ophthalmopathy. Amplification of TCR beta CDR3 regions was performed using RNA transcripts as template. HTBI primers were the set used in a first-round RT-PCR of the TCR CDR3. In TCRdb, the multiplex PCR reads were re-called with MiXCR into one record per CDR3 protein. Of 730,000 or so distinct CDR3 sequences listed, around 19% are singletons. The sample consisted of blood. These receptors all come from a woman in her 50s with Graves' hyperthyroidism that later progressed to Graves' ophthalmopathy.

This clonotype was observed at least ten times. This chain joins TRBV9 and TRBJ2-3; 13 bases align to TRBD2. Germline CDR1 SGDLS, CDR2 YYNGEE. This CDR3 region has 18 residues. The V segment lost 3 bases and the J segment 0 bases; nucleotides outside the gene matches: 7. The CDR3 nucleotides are TGTGCCAGCAGCGAAATTAGGGGACTAGCGGGGAGCACAGATACGCAGTATTTT. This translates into CASSEIRGLAGSTDTQYF.

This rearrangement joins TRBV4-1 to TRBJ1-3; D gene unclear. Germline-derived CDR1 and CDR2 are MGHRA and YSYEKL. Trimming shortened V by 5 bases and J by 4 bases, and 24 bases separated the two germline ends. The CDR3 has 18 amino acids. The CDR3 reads CASSALWKGPKRGNTIYF. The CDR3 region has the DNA TGCGCCAGCAGCGCATTATGGAAAGGGCCGAAAAGAGGAAACACCATATATTTT.

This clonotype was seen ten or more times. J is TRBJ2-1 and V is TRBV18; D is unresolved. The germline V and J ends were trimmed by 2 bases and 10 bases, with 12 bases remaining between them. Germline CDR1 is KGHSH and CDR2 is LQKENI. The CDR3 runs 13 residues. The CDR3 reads CASSPELPSEQFF. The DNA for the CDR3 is TGTGCCAGCTCACCAGAACTCCCATCGGAGCAGTTCTTC.

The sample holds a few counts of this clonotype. The CDR3 bases are TGTGCCAGTTTACAGGGGGGGGGCTATGGCTACACCTTC. Encoded protein: CASLQGGGYGYTF. V usage is TRBV6-1 and J usage is TRBJ1-2; 8 bases fit TRBD1. The length of the CDR3 is 13 residues. The ends lost 9 bases at V and 4 bases at J; junction bases unmatched: 7. Germline V gene lookup returns CDR1 MNHNS and CDR2 SASEGT.

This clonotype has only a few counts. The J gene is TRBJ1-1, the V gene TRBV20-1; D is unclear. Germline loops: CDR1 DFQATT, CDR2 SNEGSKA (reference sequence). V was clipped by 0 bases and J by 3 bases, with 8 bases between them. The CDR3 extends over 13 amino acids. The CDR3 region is CSARDPAYTEAFF. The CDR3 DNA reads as TGCAGTGCTAGAGATCCGGCGTACACTGAAGCTTTCTTT.

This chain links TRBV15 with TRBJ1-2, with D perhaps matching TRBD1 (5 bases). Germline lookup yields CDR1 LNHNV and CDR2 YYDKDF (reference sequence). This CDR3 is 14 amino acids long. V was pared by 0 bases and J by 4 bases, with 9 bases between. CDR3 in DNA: TGTGCCACCAGCAGAGACTACGGGGCCTATGGCTACACCTTC. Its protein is CATSRDYGAYGYTF.

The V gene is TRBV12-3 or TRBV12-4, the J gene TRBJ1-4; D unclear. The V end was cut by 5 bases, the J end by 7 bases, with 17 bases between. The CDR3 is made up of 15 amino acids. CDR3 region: CASSRIRGGGEKLFF. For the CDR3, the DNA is TGTGCCAGCAGTAGGATTCGGGGAGGAGGTGAAAAACTGTTTTTT.

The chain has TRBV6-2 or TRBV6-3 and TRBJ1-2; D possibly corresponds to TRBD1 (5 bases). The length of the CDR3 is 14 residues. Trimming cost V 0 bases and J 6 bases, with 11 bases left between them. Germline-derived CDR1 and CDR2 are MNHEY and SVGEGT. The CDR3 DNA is TGTGCCAGCAGTTACTCCAGGGTTATCAATGGCTACACCTTC. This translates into CASSYSRVINGYTF.

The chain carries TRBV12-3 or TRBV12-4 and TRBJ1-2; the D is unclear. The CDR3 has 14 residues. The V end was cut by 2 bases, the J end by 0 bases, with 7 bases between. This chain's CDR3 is CASSLNRANYGYTF. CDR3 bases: TGTGCCAGCAGTTTAAACAGAGCTAACTATGGCTACACCTTC.

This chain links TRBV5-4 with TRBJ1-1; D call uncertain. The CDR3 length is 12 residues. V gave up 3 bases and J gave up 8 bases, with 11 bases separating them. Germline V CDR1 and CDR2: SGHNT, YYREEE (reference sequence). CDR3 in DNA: TGTGCCAGCAGCTCTGGACTAAAGGAAGCTTTCTTT. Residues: CASSSGLKEAFF.

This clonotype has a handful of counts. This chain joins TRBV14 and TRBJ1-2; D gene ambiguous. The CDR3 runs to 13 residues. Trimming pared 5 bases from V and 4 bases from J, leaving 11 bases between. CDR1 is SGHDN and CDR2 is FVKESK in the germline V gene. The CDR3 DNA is TGTGCCAGCAGCTTGACCCCGACCTATGGCTACACCTTC. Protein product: CASSLTPTYGYTF.

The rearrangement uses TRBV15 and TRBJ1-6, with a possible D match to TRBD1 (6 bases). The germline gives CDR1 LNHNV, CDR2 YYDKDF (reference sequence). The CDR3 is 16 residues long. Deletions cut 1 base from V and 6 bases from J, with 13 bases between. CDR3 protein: CATSRGWTVANSPLHF. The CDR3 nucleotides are TGTGCCACCAGCAGAGGATGGACAGTGGCTAATTCACCCCTCCACTTT.

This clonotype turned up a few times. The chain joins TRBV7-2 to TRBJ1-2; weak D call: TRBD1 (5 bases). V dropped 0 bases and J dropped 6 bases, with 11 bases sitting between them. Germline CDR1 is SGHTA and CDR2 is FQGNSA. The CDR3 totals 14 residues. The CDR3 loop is CASSLAGGFDGYTF. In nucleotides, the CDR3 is TGTGCCAGCAGCTTAGCTGGGGGATTCGATGGCTACACCTTC.

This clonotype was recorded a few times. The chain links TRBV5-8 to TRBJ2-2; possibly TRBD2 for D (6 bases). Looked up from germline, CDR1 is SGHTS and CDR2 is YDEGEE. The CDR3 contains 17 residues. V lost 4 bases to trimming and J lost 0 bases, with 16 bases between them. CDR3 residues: CASSLESGGANTGELFF. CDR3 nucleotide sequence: TGTGCCAGCAGCCTTGAGAGTGGAGGGGCGAACACCGGGGAGCTGTTTTTT. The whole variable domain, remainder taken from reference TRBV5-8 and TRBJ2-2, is EAGVTQSPTHLIKTRGQQATLRCSPISGHTSVYWYQQALGLGLQFLLWYDEGEERNRGNFPPRFSGRQFPNYSSELNVNALELEDSALYLCASSLESGGANTGELFFGEGSRLTVL.

The CDR3 region is CASSHLSGGGEQFF. For the CDR3, the DNA is TGTGCCAGCAGCCACCTTAGCGGGGGGGGCGAGCAGTTCTTC. V is TRBV3-1 and J is TRBJ2-1; 11 bases line up with TRBD2. V was clipped by 3 bases and J by 10 bases; unmatched bases: 5. The CDR3 totals 14 residues. Germline CDR1 is LGHDT and CDR2 is YNNKEL (reference sequence).

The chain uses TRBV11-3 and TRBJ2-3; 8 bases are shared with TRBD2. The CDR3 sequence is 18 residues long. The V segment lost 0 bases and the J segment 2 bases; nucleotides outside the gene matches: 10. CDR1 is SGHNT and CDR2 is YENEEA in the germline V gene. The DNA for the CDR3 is TGTGCCAGCAGCTTAGATCCGCGAGTAGCGGGGACCACAGATACGCAGTATTTT. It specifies CASSLDPRVAGTTDTQYF.

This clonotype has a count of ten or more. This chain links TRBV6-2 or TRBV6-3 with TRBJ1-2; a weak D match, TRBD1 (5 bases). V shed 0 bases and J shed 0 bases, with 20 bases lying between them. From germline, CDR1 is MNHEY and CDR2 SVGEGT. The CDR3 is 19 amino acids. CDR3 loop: CASSYSTRDGSLSNYGYTF. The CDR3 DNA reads TGTGCCAGCAGTTACTCGACCAGGGACGGCTCCTTATCTAACTATGGCTACACCTTC.

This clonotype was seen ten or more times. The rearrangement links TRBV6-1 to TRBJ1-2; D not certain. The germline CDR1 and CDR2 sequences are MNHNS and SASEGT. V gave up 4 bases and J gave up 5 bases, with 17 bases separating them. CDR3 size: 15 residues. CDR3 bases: TGTGCCAGCAGTGCCCCGCACGCAGGCTCGTATGGCTACACCTTC. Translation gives CASSAPHAGSYGYTF.

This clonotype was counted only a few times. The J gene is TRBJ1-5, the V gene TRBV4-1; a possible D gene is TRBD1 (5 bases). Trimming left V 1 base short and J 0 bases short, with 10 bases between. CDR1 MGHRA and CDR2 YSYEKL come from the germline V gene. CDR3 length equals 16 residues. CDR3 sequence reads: CASSQATGYSNQPQHF. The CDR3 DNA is TGCGCCAGCAGCCAAGCTACAGGTTATAGCAATCAGCCCCAGCATTTT.

The CDR3 sequence is CASSLVSHGAFF. The CDR3 nucleotides are TGTGCCAGCAGCTTAGTCTCTCATGGGGCTTTCTTT. V and J are TRBV13 and TRBJ1-1; the D is unclear. CDR3 length equals 12 residues. The germline V gene has CDR1 PRHDT and CDR2 FYEKMQ (reference sequence). Between the trimmed V and J ends, which lost 1 base and 11 bases, there was a span of 11 bases.

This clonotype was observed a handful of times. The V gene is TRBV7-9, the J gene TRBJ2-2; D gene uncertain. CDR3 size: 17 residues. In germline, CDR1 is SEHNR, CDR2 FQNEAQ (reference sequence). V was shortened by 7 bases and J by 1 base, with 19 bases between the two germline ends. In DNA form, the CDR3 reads TGTGCCAGCACTCCCAAGGCCTCCCGCGGGAACACCGGGGAGCTGTTTTTT. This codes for CASTPKASRGNTGELFF. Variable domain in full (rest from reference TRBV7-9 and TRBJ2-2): DTGVSQNPRHKITKRGQNVTFRCDPISEHNRLYWYRQTLGQGPEFLTYFQNEAQLEKSRLLSDRFSAERPKGSFSTLEIQRTEQGDSAMYLCASTPKASRGNTGELFFGEGSRLTVL.

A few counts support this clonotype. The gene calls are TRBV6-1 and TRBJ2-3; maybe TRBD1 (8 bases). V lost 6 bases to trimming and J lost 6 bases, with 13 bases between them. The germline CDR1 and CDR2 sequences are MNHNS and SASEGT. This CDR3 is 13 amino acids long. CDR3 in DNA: TGTGCCAGCAGGAAACAGGGGGGGGATACGCAGTATTTT. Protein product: CASRKQGGDTQYF.